This T cell receptor (beta chain) was sequenced during a study of blood T cell repertoires in COVID-19. As for the study in general: Sources were T cells, B-cell-depleted T cells, or PBMCs; the material itself was cDNA or gDNA.

This CDR3 spans 12 amino acids. CDR1 SEHNR and CDR2 FQNEAQ come from the germline V gene (reference sequence). V lost 5 bases to trimming and J lost 5 bases, with 9 bases between them. Here immunoSEQ multiplex PCR was the method, and the copy in TCRdb shows in-frame clones only, minus some. The data hold around 190,000 clones, with 80% to 85% observed a single time. One Seattle source followed patients from active infection through their disease course. Only one count was recorded for this clone. The sample taken for sequencing was peripheral blood. V is TRBV7-9 and J is TRBJ2-5, with D maybe TRBD1 (5 bases). This receptor was identified in a woman between 70 and 85 years old with COVID-19, enrolled during active disease. CDR3 in amino acids: CASSTDTETQYF. The CDR3 DNA is TGTGCCAGCAGCACGGACACGGAGACCCAGTACTTC.